This passage covers 15 T cell receptor beta chains from one sample sequenced in a study of T-cell reconstitution after alpha-beta-depleted transplantation in children. Study-wide findings and caveats: One year after transplant, T-cell counts and diversity came mostly from newly produced T cells.

Which antigens these TCRs recognize remains unknown. Preparation of the TCRbeta library used unique molecular identifiers. TCRdb re-called the PCR reads with MiXCR, one entry per CDR3 protein. The sample includes 250,000 to 300,000 distinct CDR3 sequences, roughly 7.8% of them seen just once. The material was peripheral blood, obtained 360 days after TCRalphabeta/CD19-depleted stem cell transplant. These receptors all come from a female patient under 10 years old who had a stem cell transplant for Fanconi anemia, so the T cells may come from the graft donor.

This clonotype appeared many times. The chain joins TRBV20-1 to TRBJ2-7; D unresolved. The CDR3 runs to 14 residues. The ends were cut back, 0 bases at V and 0 bases at J, with 9 bases in the middle. In germline, CDR1 is DFQATT, CDR2 SNEGSKA (reference sequence). CDR3 coding DNA: TGCAGTGCTAGAGATTTGGCCCCCTCCTACGAGCAGTACTTC. It translates to CSARDLAPSYEQYF.

This clonotype was recorded at least ten times. This chain links TRBV5-1 with TRBJ2-7; TRBD1 matches 10 bases. V lost 4 bases and J lost 5; bases outside the gene matches: 9. Germline CDR1 and CDR2: SGHRS and YFSETQ. The CDR3 consists of 15 residues. The CDR3 nucleotides read TGCGCCAGCAGCCCTCCCGGACAGGGGGGCGACGAGCAGTACTTC. Protein sequence: CASSPPGQGGDEQYF. Full variable domain (outside the CDR3, taken from reference TRBV5-1 and TRBJ2-7): KAGVTQTPRYLIKTRGQQVTLSCSPISGHRSVSWYQQTPGQGLQFLFEYFSETQRNKGNFPGRFSGRQFSNSRSEMNVSTLELGDSALYLCASSPPGQGGDEQYFGPGTRLTVT.

This clonotype was picked up many times. The chain is built from TRBV7-9 and TRBJ2-1; 11 nucleotides agree with TRBD2. J was trimmed by 7 bases and V by 1 base; bases with no gene match: 0. CDR1 is SEHNR and CDR2 is FQNEAQ in the germline V gene (reference sequence). This CDR3 spans 14 amino acids. CDR3 DNA sequence: TGTGCCAGCAGCTTAGTAGCGGGGGGGAATGAGCAGTTCTTC. It is translated as CASSLVAGGNEQFF.

This clonotype was observed at least ten times. The chain employs TRBV12-3 or TRBV12-4 and TRBJ2-1; 9 bases fit TRBD2. The CDR3 has 12 residues. V gave up 3 bases and J gave up 15 bases; unmatched junction bases: 6. CDR3 loop: CASSFLAGVPFF. The CDR3 DNA sequence: TGTGCCAGCAGTTTTTTAGCGGGAGTACCGTTCTTC.

This clonotype was picked up many times. The rearrangement links TRBV9 to TRBJ2-1; 12 positions match TRBD2. This CDR3 is built from 15 residues. J was trimmed by 5 bases and V by 2 bases; bases with no gene match: 2. Germline assignment: CDR1 SGDLS and CDR2 YYNGEE. The CDR3 reads CASSVRLAGDNEQFF. The CDR3, as DNA: TGTGCCAGCAGCGTGAGACTAGCGGGAGACAATGAGCAGTTCTTC.

In this sample, this clonotype turned up a few times. The chain couples TRBV20-1 to TRBJ2-7; no reliable D call. In germline, CDR1 is DFQATT, CDR2 SNEGSKA (reference sequence). V lost 1 base to trimming and J lost 1 base, with 14 bases between them. This CDR3 is 15 amino acids long. CDR3 region: CSARVREKSSYEQYF. The CDR3, as DNA: TGCAGTGCTAGAGTCCGCGAGAAATCTTCCTACGAGCAGTACTTC.

In this sample, this clonotype turned up a few times. The V gene is TRBV5-1, the J gene TRBJ2-1; TRBD2 matches 7 bases. In germline, CDR1 is SGHRS, CDR2 YFSETQ. The trim removed 3 bases at V and 3 bases at J, leaving 9 bases unmatched. This CDR3 is built from 16 residues. CDR3 bases: TGCGCCAGCAGCTCCCGGCCTAGCGGAATCTACAATGAGCAGTTCTTC. Translation: CASSSRPSGIYNEQFF.

In its sample, this clonotype was seen many times. The genes are TRBV28 and TRBJ1-2; D remains ambiguous. CDR3 length: 12 amino acids. V shed 1 base and J shed 3 bases, with 3 bases lying between them. Germline V CDR1 and CDR2: MDHEN, SYDVKM. CDR3 nucleotide sequence: TGTGCCAGCAGTTTATATGACTATGGCTACACCTTC. Residues: CASSLYDYGYTF.

This clonotype was observed a handful of times. J is TRBJ1-5 and V is TRBV5-1, with TRBD1 identical over 8 bases. Germline-derived CDR1 and CDR2 are SGHRS and YFSETQ. The CDR3 spans 17 residues. V dropped 1 base and J dropped 5; count of bases not matched to a gene: 11. Here the CDR3 reads CASSLYPSDREDQPQHF. Here the CDR3 DNA reads TGCGCCAGCAGCTTGTACCCTTCGGACAGGGAAGATCAGCCCCAGCATTTT.

This clonotype occurred many times. The V and J genes are TRBV7-3 and TRBJ2-1; D remains ambiguous. CDR1 and CDR2 (germline): SGHTA, FQGTGA. The CDR3 runs to 13 residues. V was trimmed by 2 bases and J by 4 bases, leaving 6 bases between them. CDR3 DNA sequence: TGTGCCAGCAGCTTACGGCCTTACAATGAGCAGTTCTTC. Translated: CASSLRPYNEQFF.

In its sample, this clonotype was seen many times. The chain is built from TRBV5-4 and TRBJ2-5; perhaps D is TRBD1 or TRBD2 (5 bases each). The CDR3 totals 14 residues. V lost 2 bases, J lost 1 base, and 9 bases lay in between. The V gene's germline CDR1 is SGHNT and CDR2 YYREEE (reference sequence). DNA for the CDR3: TGTGCCAGCAGCTTAATGGGGGTCCAAGAGACCCAGTACTTC. This codes for CASSLMGVQETQYF.

This clonotype has ten or more counts. A junction boundary mismatches the germline segment, possibly from a read error. The chain joins TRBV12-3 or TRBV12-4 to TRBJ2-1; TRBD2 matches at 13 bases. The CDR3 contains 15 residues. The DNA of the CDR3 is TGTGCCAGCAGTCCTACACGGACTAGCGGGAGTAGGAAGCTCTTC. This codes for CASSPTRTSGSRKLF.

This chain uses TRBV20-1 with TRBJ2-1; 12 bases agree with TRBD2. CDR1 is DFQATT, CDR2 SNEGSKA, per germline (reference sequence). CDR3 length: 14 residues. V trimming: 6 bases; J trimming: 4 bases; junction bases outside the gene matches: 4. The CDR3 region is CSARLAGVYNEQFF. CDR3 nucleotides: TGCAGTGCGCGACTAGCGGGAGTGTACAATGAGCAGTTCTTC.

This clonotype occurred many times. V gene TRBV25-1 combines with J gene TRBJ2-5; D is possibly TRBD2 (5 bases). Trimming shortened V by 4 bases and J by 7 bases, and 7 bases separated the two germline ends. Germline CDR1 and CDR2: MGHDK and SYGVNS. This CDR3 is built from 11 residues. The CDR3 protein is CASSGAGTQYF. CDR3 nucleotides: TGTGCCAGCAGTGGGGCGGGGACCCAGTACTTC. Combining the CDR3 with reference TRBV25-1 and TRBJ2-5 gives the whole variable domain EADIYQTPRYLVIGTGKKITLECSQTMGHDKMYWYQQDPGMELHLIHYSYGVNSTEKGDLSSESTVSRIRTEHFPLTLESARPSHTSQYLCASSGAGTQYFGPGTRLLVL.

In its sample, this clonotype was seen many times. V is TRBV28 and J is TRBJ2-4, with D perhaps matching TRBD2 (6 bases). In germline, CDR1 is MDHEN, CDR2 SYDVKM. V lost 5 bases and J lost 6, with 17 bases in between. The CDR3 totals 15 residues. CDR3 amino acids: CASSPPEGHRNIQYF. Written as DNA, the CDR3 is TGTGCCAGCAGTCCCCCGGAGGGCCATAGAAACATTCAGTACTTC.